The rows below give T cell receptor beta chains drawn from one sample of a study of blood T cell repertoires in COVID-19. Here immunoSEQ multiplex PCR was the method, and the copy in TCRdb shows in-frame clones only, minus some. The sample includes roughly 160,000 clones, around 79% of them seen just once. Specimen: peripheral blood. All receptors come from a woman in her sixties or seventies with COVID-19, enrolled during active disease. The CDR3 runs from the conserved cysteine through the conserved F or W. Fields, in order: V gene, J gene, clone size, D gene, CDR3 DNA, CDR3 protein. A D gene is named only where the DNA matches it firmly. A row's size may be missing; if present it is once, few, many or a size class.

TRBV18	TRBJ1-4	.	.	TGTGCCAGCTCACAACAGGCTAATGAAAAACTGTTTTTT	CASSQQANEKLFF
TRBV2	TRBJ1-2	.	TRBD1	TGTGCCAGCGCCGGGACAGGGGGCTCCTATGGCTACACCTTC	CASAGTGGSYGYTF
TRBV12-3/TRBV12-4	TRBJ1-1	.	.	TGTGCCAGCAGTTTGGGGGGTGCGACTGAAGCTTTCTTT	CASSLGGATEAFF
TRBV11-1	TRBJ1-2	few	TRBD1	TGTGCCAGCAGCTTTACAGGGGGGGCTGGCTACACCTTC	CASSFTGGAGYTF
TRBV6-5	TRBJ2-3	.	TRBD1	TGTGCCACCTTTACAGGGGAAAGAGGCACAGATACGCAGTATTTT	CATFTGERGTDTQYF
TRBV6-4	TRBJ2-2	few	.	TGTGCCAGCAGTGACTCAAACAGAAAACCCGGGGAGCTGTTTTTT	CASSDSNRKPGELFF
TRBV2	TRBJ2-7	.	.	TGTGCCAGCTCTTTAGTCTGGGAGCAGTACTTC	CASSLVWEQYF
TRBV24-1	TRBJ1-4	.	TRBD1	TGTGCCACTCCGTCTCGGGACAGGGGTGGAAAACTGTTTTTT	CATPSRDRGGKLFF
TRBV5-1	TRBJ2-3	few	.	TGCGCCAGCAGTTTACTCGGACTTAGCACAGATACGCAGTATTTT	CASSLLGLSTDTQYF
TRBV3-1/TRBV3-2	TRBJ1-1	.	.	TGTGCCAGCAGCGCCTCAGGGAACACTGAAGCTTTCTTT	CASSASGNTEAFF
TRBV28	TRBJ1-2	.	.	TGTGCCAGCAGCTTCCTCAACTATGGCTACACCTTC	CASSFLNYGYTF
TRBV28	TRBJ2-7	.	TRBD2	TGTGCCAGCAGCAAGACTAGCGGGAGATCCTTTGTCTCCTACGAGCAGTACTTC	CASSKTSGRSFVSYEQYF
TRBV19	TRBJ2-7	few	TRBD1	TGTGCCAGTAGTCCCTTTCGGACAGGTACCTACGAGCAGTACTTC	CASSPFRTGTYEQYF
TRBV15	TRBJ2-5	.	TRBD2	TGTGCCACCAGCATCGGACTAGCGGAACAAGAGACCCAGTACTTC	CATSIGLAEQETQYF
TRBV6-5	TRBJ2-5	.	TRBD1	TGTGCCAGCACCCCGACAGGGGTCCAGGAGACCCAGTACTTC	CASTPTGVQETQYF
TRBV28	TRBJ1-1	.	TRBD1	TGTGCCAGCAGTTTATCCCCGGACAGGGGGAAAGCTTTCTTT	CASSLSPDRGKAFF
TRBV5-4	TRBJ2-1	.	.	TGTGCCAGCAGCCTTCCTAAGGGCGGGTACTACAATGAGCAGTTCTTC	CASSLPKGGYYNEQFF
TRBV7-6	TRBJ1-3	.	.	TGTGCCAGCAGCCTCAACAGGGTCTCTGGAAACACCATATATTTT	CASSLNRVSGNTIYF
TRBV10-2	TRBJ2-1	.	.	TGCGCCAGCAGTTTTACACATTCCTCCTACAATGAGCAGTTCTTC	CASSFTHSSYNEQFF
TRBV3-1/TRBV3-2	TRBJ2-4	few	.	TGTGCCAGCAGCGGATGGGGGCAGAAAATTCAGTACTTC	CASSGWGQKIQYF
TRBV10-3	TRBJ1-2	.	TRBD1	TGTGCCATCAGTGAATCCGGGACAGGGATCTATGGCTACACCTTC	CAISESGTGIYGYTF
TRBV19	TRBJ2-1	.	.	TGTGCCAGCGGAGGAACAGAGCAGTTCTTC	CASGGTEQFF
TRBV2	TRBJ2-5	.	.	TGTGCCAGCAGTGACCGGGACACTCAAGAGACCCAGTACTTC	CASSDRDTQETQYF
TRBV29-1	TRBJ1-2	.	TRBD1	TGCAGCGTTGGGGCAGGGGGCGATGGCTACACCTTC	CSVGAGGDGYTF
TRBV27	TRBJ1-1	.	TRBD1	TGTGCCAGCAGTCCGGCACAGGGGGAACCTGAAGCTTTCTTT	CASSPAQGEPEAFF
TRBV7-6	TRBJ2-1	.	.	TGTGCCAGCAGCTTAGACAGGCGGGGCTCCTACAATGAGCAGTTCTTC	CASSLDRRGSYNEQFF
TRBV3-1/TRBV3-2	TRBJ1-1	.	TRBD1	TGTGCCAGCAGCGGATTGGACAGGGATCCCTCTATGATGAACACTGAAGCTTTCTTT	CASSGLDRDPSMMNTEAFF
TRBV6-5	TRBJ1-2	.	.	TGTGCCAGCAAGGGGCTATACGGCTACACCTTC	CASKGLYGYTF
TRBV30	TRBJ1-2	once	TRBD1	TGTGCCTGGACCCCGGACAGGGAGGACTATGGCTACACCTTC	CAWTPDREDYGYTF
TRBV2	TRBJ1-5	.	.	TGTGCCAGCAGTGAGGATACAGGGAGAGTGCCCCAGCATTTT	CASSEDTGRVPQHF
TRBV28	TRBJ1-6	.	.	TGTGCCACCTGGGGGGGGCATGGGGATTCACCCCTCCACTTT	CATWGGHGDSPLHF
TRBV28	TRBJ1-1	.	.	TGTGCCAGCAGCCCGACAGCGCCGAACACTGAAGCTTTCTTT	CASSPTAPNTEAFF
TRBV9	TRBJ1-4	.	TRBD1	TGTGCCAGCAGCGCACCAACAGGGGCGGGAAGGGAAAAACTGTTTTTT	CASSAPTGAGREKLFF
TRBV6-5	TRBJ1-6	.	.	TGTGCCACCTCAAGGAGCTCCTATAATTCACCCCTCCACTTT	CATSRSSYNSPLHF
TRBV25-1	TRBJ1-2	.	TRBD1	TGTGCCAGCAGTGGTGGGACAGCACCCACCACCTTC	CASSGGTAPTTF
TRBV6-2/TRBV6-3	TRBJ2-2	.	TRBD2	TGTGCCAGCAGTTACCCCGGACTAGCGGGGCGGAGCGGGGAGCTGTTTTTT	CASSYPGLAGRSGELFF
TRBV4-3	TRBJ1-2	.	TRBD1	TGCGCCAGCAGCCAAGACCGGACAGGGTGGTGGTATGGCTACACCTTC	CASSQDRTGWWYGYTF
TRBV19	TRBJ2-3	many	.	TGTGCCAGTTCTCCTCTCCAGGGTTTCTGGAGCACAGATACGCAGTATTTT	CASSPLQGFWSTDTQYF
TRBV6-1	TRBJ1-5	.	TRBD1	TGTGCCAGCAGTGAATCAGGGGGCGGACAGCCCCAGCATTTT	CASSESGGGQPQHF
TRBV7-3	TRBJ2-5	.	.	TGTGCCAGCAGCCCGGGACACCCCACGGAGACCCAGTACTTC	CASSPGHPTETQYF
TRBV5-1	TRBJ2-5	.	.	TGCGCCAGCAGCTTGACAGGGATGGGTCAAGAGACCCAGTACTTC	CASSLTGMGQETQYF
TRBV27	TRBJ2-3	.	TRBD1	TGTGCCAGCAGGTTTCGGGCCGACAGGGGGGGTGCGGCAGATACGCAGTATTTT	CASRFRADRGGAADTQYF
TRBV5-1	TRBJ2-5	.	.	TGCGCCAGCAGCTTGAGCCTCGGGGTTCAAGAGACCCAGTACTTC	CASSLSLGVQETQYF
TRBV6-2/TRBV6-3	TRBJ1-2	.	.	TGTGCCAGCAGTTTCCACTCCCCTACTAGGGATTATGGCTACACCTTC	CASSFHSPTRDYGYTF
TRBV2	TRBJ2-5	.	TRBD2	TGTGCCAGCGGCGGGACTAGCTTAGAGACCCAGTACTTC	CASGGTSLETQYF
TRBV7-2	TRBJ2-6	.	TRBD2	TGTGCCAGCAGCCCTGGGACTAGCGGAAGACTCTCTGGGGCCAACGTCCTGACTTTC	CASSPGTSGRLSGANVLTF
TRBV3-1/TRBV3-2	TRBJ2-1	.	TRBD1	TGTGCCAGCGGCCGGGACAGGGCTGGGAATGAGCAGTTCTTC	CASGRDRAGNEQFF
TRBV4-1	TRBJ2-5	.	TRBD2	TGCGCCAGCAGCCAAGGGCTAGCGGGAGTCGAAGAGACCCAGTACTTC	CASSQGLAGVEETQYF
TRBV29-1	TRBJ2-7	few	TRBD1	TGCAGCGTTGGGGGACAGGGGGACGAGCAGTACTTC	CSVGGQGDEQYF
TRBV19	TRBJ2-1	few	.	TGTGCCAGTAGTCCGAAAAGCGGTAGCTCCTACAATGAGCAGTTCTTC	CASSPKSGSSYNEQFF
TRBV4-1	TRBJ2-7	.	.	TGCGCCAGCAGCCAAGATTATCCGGGAGCCTACGAGCAGTACTTC	CASSQDYPGAYEQYF
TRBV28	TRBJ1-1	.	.	TGTGCCAGCAGAGGGAGGAGCTCCTTTAACACTGAAGCTTTCTTT	CASRGRSSFNTEAFF
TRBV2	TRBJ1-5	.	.	TGTGCCAGCAGTGAAGGAGGGAGGGATCAGCCCCAGCATTTT	CASSEGGRDQPQHF
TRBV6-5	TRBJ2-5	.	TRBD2	TGTGCCAGCACTTCGGCGGGAGGCCAAGAGACCCAGTACTTC	CASTSAGGQETQYF
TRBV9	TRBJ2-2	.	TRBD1	TGTGCCAGCAGCGTGGGGTGGACAGGGGATGAGACCGGGGAGCTGTTTTTT	CASSVGWTGDETGELFF
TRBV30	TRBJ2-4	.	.	TGTGCCTGGGATAGGACAGCTGAAAACATTCAGTACTTC	CAWDRTAENIQYF
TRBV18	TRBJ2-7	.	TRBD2	TGTGCCAGCTCAGAACCGGGACTAGCGGGAGTGGTCCCCTACGAGCAGTACTTC	CASSEPGLAGVVPYEQYF